Listed below are T cell receptor beta chains from one sample, sequenced in a study of T cell clones after liver transplantation. Generated by immunoSEQ multiplex PCR, the TCRdb table keeps only in-frame clones and is missing some. Found here are over 70,000 clones, about four fifths of them singletons; the top ten hold 0.79%. Sequenced material: CD4+ T cells from blood, taken 12 months after liver transplant. Receptors originate from a human patient who received a liver transplant. Some of the T cells might come from the graft donor. The CDR3 runs from the conserved cysteine through the conserved F or W. A clone size is listed for some rows: how often the clone was seen (once, few, many), or a class if it is expanded.

clone size: -
J gene: TRBJ1-2
V gene: TRBV28
CDR3 protein: CASSLSRVSFGYTF

clone size: -
J gene: TRBJ2-3
V gene: TRBV5-4
CDR3 protein: CASRKRLAGHTDTQYF

clone size: -
J gene: TRBJ1-1
V gene: TRBV6-5
CDR3 protein: CASSYSETGGTEAFF

clone size: -
J gene: TRBJ2-2
V gene: TRBV7-6
CDR3 protein: CASSFTSGSTGELFF

clone size: few
J gene: TRBJ1-3
V gene: TRBV28
CDR3 protein: CASSPGTGKAGNTIYF

clone size: -
J gene: TRBJ1-1
V gene: TRBV7-2
CDR3 protein: CASSSSHMVDTEAFF

clone size: -
J gene: TRBJ2-3
V gene: TRBV5-1
CDR3 protein: CASSLEASLGTDTQYF

clone size: -
J gene: TRBJ1-4
V gene: TRBV5-1
CDR3 protein: CASSLDATNEKLFF

clone size: -
J gene: TRBJ2-4
V gene: TRBV27
CDR3 protein: CASSLGHTNIQYF

clone size: -
J gene: TRBJ1-3
V gene: TRBV29-1
CDR3 protein: CSVTPIGGAGNTIYF

clone size: -
J gene: TRBJ2-2
V gene: TRBV9
CDR3 protein: CASSELLAPAGELFF

clone size: -
J gene: TRBJ1-2
V gene: TRBV4-3
CDR3 protein: CASSPHPQRQGVAGYTF

clone size: -
J gene: TRBJ2-3
V gene: TRBV5-1
CDR3 protein: CASSFQGVATDTQYF

clone size: -
J gene: TRBJ1-5
V gene: TRBV9
CDR3 protein: CASSVGGSNQPQHF

clone size: -
J gene: TRBJ1-1
V gene: TRBV9
CDR3 protein: CASSVVGVYTEAFF

clone size: -
J gene: TRBJ2-6
V gene: TRBV2
CDR3 protein: CASVRESGANVLTF

clone size: -
J gene: TRBJ2-7
V gene: TRBV4-3
CDR3 protein: CASSHGLPYEQYF

clone size: -
J gene: TRBJ1-4
V gene: TRBV27
CDR3 protein: CASSLIGGTTNEKLFF

clone size: few
J gene: TRBJ1-1
V gene: TRBV15
CDR3 protein: CATSRSRARAFF

clone size: -
J gene: TRBJ2-3
V gene: TRBV28
CDR3 protein: CASSSKTARGTDTQYF

clone size: -
J gene: TRBJ1-5
V gene: TRBV28
CDR3 protein: CATIVSNQPQHF

clone size: -
J gene: TRBJ2-1
V gene: TRBV9
CDR3 protein: CASSRGGSSYNEQFF

clone size: -
J gene: TRBJ2-6
V gene: TRBV28
CDR3 protein: CASSPGNSGANVLTF

clone size: -
J gene: TRBJ1-4
V gene: TRBV4-1
CDR3 protein: CASSPGEINEKLFF

clone size: -
J gene: TRBJ1-2
V gene: TRBV28
CDR3 protein: CASTPAGTAAYGYTF

clone size: -
J gene: TRBJ1-3
V gene: TRBV7-9
CDR3 protein: CASSLGTGGHGNTIYF

clone size: -
J gene: TRBJ2-1
V gene: TRBV2
CDR3 protein: CASSEQGAGNEQFF

clone size: many
J gene: TRBJ2-7
V gene: TRBV28
CDR3 protein: CASRAPGQGADEQYF

clone size: -
J gene: TRBJ2-1
V gene: TRBV5-1
CDR3 protein: CASSLSGTTYNEQFF

clone size: few
J gene: TRBJ1-2
V gene: TRBV6-1
CDR3 protein: CASSEAAGGQDGYTF

clone size: few
J gene: TRBJ2-3
V gene: TRBV5-1
CDR3 protein: CASGPSGRTSTDTQYF

clone size: -
J gene: TRBJ2-7
V gene: TRBV6-6
CDR3 protein: CASSYSTGGFGEQYF

clone size: -
J gene: TRBJ1-4
V gene: TRBV2
CDR3 protein: CASSRAPTWEKLFF

clone size: few
J gene: TRBJ1-1
V gene: TRBV25-1
CDR3 protein: CASSDPVGGNTEAFF

clone size: -
J gene: TRBJ1-2
V gene: TRBV11-1
CDR3 protein: CASSSTGALPGYGYTF

clone size: -
J gene: TRBJ1-1
V gene: TRBV18
CDR3 protein: CASSPLWRGGTEAFF

clone size: -
J gene: TRBJ2-3
V gene: TRBV19
CDR3 protein: CASSIFTTSTDTQYF

clone size: -
J gene: TRBJ2-7
V gene: TRBV6-5
CDR3 protein: CASSRTSGFYEQYF

clone size: once
J gene: TRBJ2-4
V gene: TRBV10-3
CDR3 protein: CAISEGFLAKNIQYF

clone size: -
J gene: TRBJ2-3
V gene: TRBV28
CDR3 protein: CASSLRTSTDTQYF

clone size: -
J gene: TRBJ1-4
V gene: TRBV7-9
CDR3 protein: CASSPGQGATNEKLFF

clone size: -
J gene: TRBJ2-5
V gene: TRBV6-6
CDR3 protein: CASSYSGTYEETQYF

clone size: -
J gene: TRBJ2-4
V gene: TRBV7-2
CDR3 protein: CASSFHFGAKNIQYF

clone size: -
J gene: TRBJ2-7
V gene: TRBV7-2
CDR3 protein: CASSSERGAYEQYF

clone size: once
J gene: TRBJ2-4
V gene: TRBV28
CDR3 protein: CASTGAGGGKNIQYF

clone size: -
J gene: TRBJ1-2
V gene: TRBV7-9
CDR3 protein: CASSLGGSFYGYTF

clone size: -
J gene: TRBJ2-7
V gene: TRBV28
CDR3 protein: CASSFQTGTSGYEQYF

clone size: once
J gene: TRBJ1-4
V gene: TRBV2
CDR3 protein: CASRIQGGDEKLFF

clone size: -
J gene: TRBJ1-2
V gene: TRBV5-1
CDR3 protein: CASSLAYRPNYGYTF

clone size: -
J gene: TRBJ2-7
V gene: TRBV7-3
CDR3 protein: CASSPSGTSSYEQYF

clone size: -
J gene: TRBJ1-5
V gene: TRBV2
CDR3 protein: CASLGQGGYQPQHF

clone size: -
J gene: TRBJ1-1
V gene: TRBV5-1
CDR3 protein: CASSLLTGGAGTEAFF

clone size: -
J gene: TRBJ1-1
V gene: TRBV19
CDR3 protein: CASRGQLNTEAFF

clone size: -
J gene: TRBJ2-5
V gene: TRBV7-9
CDR3 protein: CASMGGWGEETQYF

clone size: -
J gene: TRBJ2-1
V gene: TRBV11-2
CDR3 protein: CASSPTRSYNEQFF